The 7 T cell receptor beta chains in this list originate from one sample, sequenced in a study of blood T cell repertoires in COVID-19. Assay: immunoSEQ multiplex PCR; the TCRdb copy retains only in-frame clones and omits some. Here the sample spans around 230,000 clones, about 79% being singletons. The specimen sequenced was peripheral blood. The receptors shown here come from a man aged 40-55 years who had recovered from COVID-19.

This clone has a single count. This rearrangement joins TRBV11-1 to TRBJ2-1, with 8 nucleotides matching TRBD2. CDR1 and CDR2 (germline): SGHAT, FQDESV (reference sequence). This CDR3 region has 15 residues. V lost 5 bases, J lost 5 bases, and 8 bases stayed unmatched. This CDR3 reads CASSDGLASHNEQFF. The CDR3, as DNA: TGTGCCAGCAGCGACGGACTAGCCTCGCACAATGAGCAGTTCTTC.

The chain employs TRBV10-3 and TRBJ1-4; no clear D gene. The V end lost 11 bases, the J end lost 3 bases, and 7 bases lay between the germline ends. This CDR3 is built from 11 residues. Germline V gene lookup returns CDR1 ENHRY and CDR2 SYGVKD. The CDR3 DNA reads TGTGCCTCCTCGTCTAATGAAAAACTGTTTTTT. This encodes CASSSNEKLFF.

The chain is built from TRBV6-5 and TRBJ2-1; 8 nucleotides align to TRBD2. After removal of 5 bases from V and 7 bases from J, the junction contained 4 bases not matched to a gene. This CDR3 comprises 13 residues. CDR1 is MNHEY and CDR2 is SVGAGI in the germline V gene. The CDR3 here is CASSRGGRNEQFF. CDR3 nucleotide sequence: TGTGCCAGCAGTCGGGGGGGCCGGAATGAGCAGTTCTTC.

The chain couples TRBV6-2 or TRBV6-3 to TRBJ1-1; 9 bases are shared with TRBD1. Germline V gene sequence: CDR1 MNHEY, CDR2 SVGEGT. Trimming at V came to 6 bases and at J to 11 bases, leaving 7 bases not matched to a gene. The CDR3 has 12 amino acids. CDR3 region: CASSPTGGRAFF. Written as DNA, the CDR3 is TGTGCCAGCAGCCCCACAGGGGGCAGGGCTTTCTTT.

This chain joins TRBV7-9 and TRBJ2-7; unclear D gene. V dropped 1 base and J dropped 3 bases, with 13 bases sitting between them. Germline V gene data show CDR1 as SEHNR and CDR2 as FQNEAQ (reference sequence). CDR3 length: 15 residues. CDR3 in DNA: TGTGCCAGCAGCTTAGTAAATATCGGGTTCTACGAGCAGTACTTC. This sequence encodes CASSLVNIGFYEQYF.

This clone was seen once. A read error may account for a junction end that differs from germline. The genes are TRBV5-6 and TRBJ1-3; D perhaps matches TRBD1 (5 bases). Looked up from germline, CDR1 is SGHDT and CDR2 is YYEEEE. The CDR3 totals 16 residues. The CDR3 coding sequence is TGTGCCAGCAGCTTGTCCTGGACATCCGCTGGGAACACCATATATTTT. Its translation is CASSLSWTSAGNTIYF.

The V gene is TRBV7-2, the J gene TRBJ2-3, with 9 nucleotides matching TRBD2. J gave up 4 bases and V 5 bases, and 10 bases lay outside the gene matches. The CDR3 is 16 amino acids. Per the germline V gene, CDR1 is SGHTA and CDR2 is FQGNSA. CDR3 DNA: TGTGCCAGCAGCACGGGACTAGCCCCCGCGGCAGATACGCAGTATTTT. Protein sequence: CASSTGLAPAADTQYF.